Sequencing of this TCR beta chain was carried out in a study of cytomegalovirus exposure and HLA in healthy donors. Only a few counts were recorded for this clone. PCR primers comprised 60 Vbeta and 13 Jbeta primers. Clones were sequenced by immunoSEQ multiplex PCR, and TCRdb holds only the in-frame ones, with some missing. The sample records approximately 100,000 clones, 77% being singletons. The ends were cut back, 1 base at V and 7 bases at J, with 7 bases in the middle. CDR1 SEHNR and CDR2 FQNEAQ come from the germline V gene (reference sequence). This CDR3 contains 12 residues. The chain joins TRBV7-9 to TRBJ1-1; D remains unclear. Sequencing used PBMCs. This clonotype was sampled from a middle-aged woman in good health and CMV-seronegative. In nucleotides, the CDR3 is TGTGCCAGCAGCTTAGTACAGCTTGAAGCTTTCTTT. This sequence encodes CASSLVQLEAFF.